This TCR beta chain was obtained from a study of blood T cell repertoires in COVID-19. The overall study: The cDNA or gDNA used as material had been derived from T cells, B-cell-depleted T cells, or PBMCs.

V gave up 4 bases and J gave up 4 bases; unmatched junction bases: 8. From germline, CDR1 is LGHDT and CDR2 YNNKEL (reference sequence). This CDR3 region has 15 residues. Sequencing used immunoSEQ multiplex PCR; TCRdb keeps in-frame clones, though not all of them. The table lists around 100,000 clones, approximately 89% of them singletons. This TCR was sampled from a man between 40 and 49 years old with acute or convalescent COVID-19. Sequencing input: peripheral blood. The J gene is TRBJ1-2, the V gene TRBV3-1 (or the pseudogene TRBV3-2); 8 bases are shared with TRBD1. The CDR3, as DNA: TGTGCCAGCAGCCCCGGACAGGGTGGGCCCTATGGCTACACCTTC. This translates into CASSPGQGGPYGYTF.